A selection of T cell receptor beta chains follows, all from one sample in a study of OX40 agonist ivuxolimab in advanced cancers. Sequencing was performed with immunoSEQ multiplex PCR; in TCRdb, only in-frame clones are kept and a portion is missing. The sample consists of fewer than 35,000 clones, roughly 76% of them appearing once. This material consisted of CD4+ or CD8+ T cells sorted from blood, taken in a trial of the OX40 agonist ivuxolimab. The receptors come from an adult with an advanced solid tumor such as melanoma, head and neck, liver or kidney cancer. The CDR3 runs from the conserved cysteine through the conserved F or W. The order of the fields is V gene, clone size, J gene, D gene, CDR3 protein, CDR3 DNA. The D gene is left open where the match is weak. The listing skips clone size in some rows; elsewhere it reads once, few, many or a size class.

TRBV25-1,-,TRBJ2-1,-,CASSEWSRSAYNEQFF,TGTGCCAGCAGTGAATGGAGTCGTTCTGCCTACAATGAGCAGTTCTTC
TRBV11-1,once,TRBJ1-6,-,CASSLFEQNSPLHF,TGTGCCAGCAGCTTATTCGAACAGAATTCACCCCTCCACTTT
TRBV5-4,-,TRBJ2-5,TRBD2,CASSLATSGRGETQYF,TGTGCCAGCAGCTTGGCCACTAGCGGGAGAGGGGAGACCCAGTACTTC
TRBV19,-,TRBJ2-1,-,CASSRQRDSHNEQFF,TGTGCCAGTAGTAGACAACGGGACTCGCACAATGAGCAGTTCTTC
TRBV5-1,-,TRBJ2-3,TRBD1,CASSPGQGVYLDF,TGCGCCAGCAGCCCGGGACAGGGGGTATATTTGGATTTT
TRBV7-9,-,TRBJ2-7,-,CASSSTGPYEQYF,TGTGCCAGCAGCTCCACGGGGCCCTACGAGCAGTACTTC
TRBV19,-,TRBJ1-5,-,CASSLQGPELPQHF,TGTGCCAGTAGTCTCCAAGGCCCCGAACTGCCCCAGCATTTT
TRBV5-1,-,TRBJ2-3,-,CASSRTVSTDTQYF,TGCGCCAGCAGCCGGACGGTTAGCACAGATACGCAGTATTTT
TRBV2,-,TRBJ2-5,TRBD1,CASNWDRELKTQYF,TGTGCCAGCAACTGGGACAGGGAGTTAAAGACCCAGTACTTC
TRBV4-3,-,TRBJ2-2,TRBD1,CASSLGQGVNTGELFF,TGCGCCAGCAGCTTAGGACAGGGCGTGAACACCGGGGAGCTGTTTTTT
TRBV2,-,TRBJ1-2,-,CASSDPGAFGYGYTF,TGTGCCAGCAGTGATCCAGGGGCTTTTGGCTATGGCTACACCTTC
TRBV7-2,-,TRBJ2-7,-,CASSSTGPSYEQYF,TGTGCCAGCAGCTCGACGGGGCCCTCCTACGAGCAGTACTTC
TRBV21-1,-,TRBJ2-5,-,CASSKGQGSQETQYF,TGTGCCAGCAGCAAAGGACAGGGGTCCCAAGAGACCCAGTACTTC
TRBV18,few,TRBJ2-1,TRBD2,CASSPLGASGSYNEQFF,TGTGCCAGCTCTCCCCTTGGTGCTAGCGGCTCCTACAATGAGCAGTTCTTC
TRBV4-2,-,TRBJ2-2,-,CASSQDNEGPNTGELFF,TGTGCCAGCAGCCAAGATAATGAGGGACCGAACACCGGGGAGCTGTTTTTT
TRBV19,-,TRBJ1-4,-,CASSIPATNEKLFF,TGTGCCAGTAGTATCCCCGCAACTAATGAAAAACTGTTTTTT
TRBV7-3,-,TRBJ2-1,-,CASSMGIAFYNEQFF,TGTGCCAGCAGCATGGGGATCGCCTTCTACAATGAGCAGTTCTTC
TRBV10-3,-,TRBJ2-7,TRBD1,CAIRGTGGSGDEQYF,TGTGCCATCAGAGGAACAGGGGGTTCTGGGGACGAGCAGTACTTC
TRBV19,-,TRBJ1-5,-,CASRPSFNSNQPQHF,TGTGCCAGTAGGCCATCCTTCAATAGCAATCAGCCCCAGCATTTT
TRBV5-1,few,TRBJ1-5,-,CASSTSGTGNQPQHF,TGCGCCAGCAGCACTTCAGGGACGGGCAATCAGCCCCAGCATTTT
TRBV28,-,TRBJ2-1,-,CASSPSPRGNEQFF,TGTGCCAGCAGCCCATCACCCCGGGGTAATGAGCAGTTCTTC
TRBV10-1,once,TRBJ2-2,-,CASSEPGTPGELFF,TGCGCCAGCAGTGAGCCCGGGACGCCCGGGGAGCTGTTTTTT
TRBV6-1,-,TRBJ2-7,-,CASSRGEQYF,TGTGCCAGCAGCAGAGGCGAGCAGTACTTC
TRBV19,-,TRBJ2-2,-,CASSISGPTGELFF,TGTGCCAGTAGTATATCCGGTCCTACCGGGGAGCTGTTTTTT
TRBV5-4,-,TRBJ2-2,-,CASSLKTSTHTGELFF,TGTGCCAGCAGCTTGAAGACATCAACGCACACCGGGGAGCTGTTTTTT
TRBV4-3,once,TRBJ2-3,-,CASSQDRVYTQYF,TGCGCCAGCAGCCAAGATAGAGTATATACGCAGTATTTT
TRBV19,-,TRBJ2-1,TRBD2,CASSKLAGGNEQFF,TGTGCCAGTAGTAAGTTAGCGGGGGGGAATGAGCAGTTCTTC
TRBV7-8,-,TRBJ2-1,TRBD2,CASSLGASGGTYNEQFF,TGTGCCAGCAGCTTAGGAGCTAGCGGGGGGACCTACAATGAGCAGTTCTTC
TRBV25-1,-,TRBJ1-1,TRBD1,CASSAWDSLNTEAFF,TGTGCCAGCAGTGCCTGGGACAGTCTGAACACTGAAGCTTTCTTT
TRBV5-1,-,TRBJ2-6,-,CASSLDRASGANVLTF,TGCGCCAGCAGCTTGGACAGGGCCTCTGGGGCCAACGTCCTGACTTTC
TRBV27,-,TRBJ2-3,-,CASSPSRGWVGYF,TGTGCCAGCAGTCCCTCCAGGGGTTGGGTTGGGTATTTT
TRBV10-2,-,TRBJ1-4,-,CASSGRTAFATNEKLFF,TGCGCCAGCAGTGGAAGGACAGCCTTTGCAACTAATGAAAAACTGTTTTTT
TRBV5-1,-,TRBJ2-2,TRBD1,CASSLGQGGTGELFF,TGCGCCAGCAGCTTGGGACAGGGGGGAACCGGGGAGCTGTTTTTT
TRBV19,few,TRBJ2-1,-,CASSIASVNEQFF,TGTGCCAGTAGTATAGCCTCTGTCAATGAGCAGTTCTTC
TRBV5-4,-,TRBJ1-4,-,CASSLGGTRLFF,TGTGCCAGCAGCTTGGGGGGAACGCGACTGTTTTTT
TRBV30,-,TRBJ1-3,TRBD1,CAWRPRQGYRRYFSGNTIYF,TGTGCCTGGAGGCCTAGACAGGGATATAGGCGGTATTTCTCTGGAAACACCATATATTTT
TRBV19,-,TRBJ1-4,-,CASSKDSLGEKLFF,TGTGCCAGTAGTAAGGACAGTTTGGGAGAAAAACTGTTTTTT
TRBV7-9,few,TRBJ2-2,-,CASSPDGPTGELFF,TGTGCCAGCAGCCCGGACGGGCCCACCGGGGAGCTGTTTTTT
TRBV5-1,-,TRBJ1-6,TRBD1,CASSPDPTGTYNSPLHF,TGCGCCAGCAGCCCCGACCCGACAGGGACCTATAATTCACCCCTCCACTTT
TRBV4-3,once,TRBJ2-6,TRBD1,CASSQEWAGGFSGANVLTF,TGCGCCAGCAGCCAAGAATGGGCAGGGGGTTTTTCTGGGGCCAACGTCCTGACTTTC
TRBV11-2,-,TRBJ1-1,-,CASRTPGAAEAFF,TGTGCCAGCAGAACTCCAGGGGCGGCTGAAGCTTTCTTT
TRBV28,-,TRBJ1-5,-,CASSLWGGNQPQHF,TGTGCCAGCAGTTTATGGGGCGGCAATCAGCCCCAGCATTTT
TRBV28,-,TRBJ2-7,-,CASSLETASPYEQYF,TGTGCCAGCAGTTTAGAGACGGCCTCCCCCTACGAGCAGTACTTC
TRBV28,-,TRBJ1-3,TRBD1,CASKEGASGNTIYF,TGTGCCAGCAAAGAGGGGGCATCCGGAAACACCATATATTTT
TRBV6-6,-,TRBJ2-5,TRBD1,CASSRQGAKETQYF,TGTGCCAGCAGCCGACAGGGGGCGAAAGAGACCCAGTACTTC
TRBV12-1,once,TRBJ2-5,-,CASSFAVLASGRIWETQYF,TGTGCCAGCAGCTTTGCGGTGCTGGCTAGCGGGAGGATATGGGAGACCCAGTACTTC
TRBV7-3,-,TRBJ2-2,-,CASSLNTRGELFF,TGTGCCAGCAGCTTAAACACGCGGGGGGAGCTGTTTTTT
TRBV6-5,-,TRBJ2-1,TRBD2,CATRLALHNEQFF,TGTGCCACCCGACTAGCTCTTCACAATGAGCAGTTCTTC
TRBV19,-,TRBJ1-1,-,CASSILQVWGATEAFF,TGTGCCAGTAGTATTCTTCAGGTTTGGGGCGCCACTGAAGCTTTCTTT
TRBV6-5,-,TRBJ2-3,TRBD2,CASSLTSGRIDTQYF,TGTGCCAGCAGTTTGACTAGCGGGAGAATAGATACGCAGTATTTT
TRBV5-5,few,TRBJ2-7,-,CASSLGLDFSYEQYF,TGTGCCAGCAGCTTGGGACTAGACTTCTCCTACGAGCAGTACTTC
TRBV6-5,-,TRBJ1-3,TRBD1,CASSRTGTGNTIYF,TGTGCCAGCAGCCGGACAGGGACTGGAAACACCATATATTTT
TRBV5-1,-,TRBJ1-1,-,CASSAGASGTEAFF,TGCGCCAGCAGCGCAGGGGCGTCAGGGACTGAAGCTTTCTTT